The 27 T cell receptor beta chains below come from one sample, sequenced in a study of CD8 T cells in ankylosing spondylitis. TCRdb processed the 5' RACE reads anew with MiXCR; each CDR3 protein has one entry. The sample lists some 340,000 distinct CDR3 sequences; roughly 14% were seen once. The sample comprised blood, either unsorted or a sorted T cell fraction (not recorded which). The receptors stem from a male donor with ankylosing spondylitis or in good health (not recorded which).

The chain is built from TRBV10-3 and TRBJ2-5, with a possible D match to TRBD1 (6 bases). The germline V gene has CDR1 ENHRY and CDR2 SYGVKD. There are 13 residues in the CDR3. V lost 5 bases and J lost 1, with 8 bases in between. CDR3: CAISRDTQETQYF. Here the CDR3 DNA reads TGTGCCATCAGTCGGGACACCCAAGAGACCCAGTACTTC.

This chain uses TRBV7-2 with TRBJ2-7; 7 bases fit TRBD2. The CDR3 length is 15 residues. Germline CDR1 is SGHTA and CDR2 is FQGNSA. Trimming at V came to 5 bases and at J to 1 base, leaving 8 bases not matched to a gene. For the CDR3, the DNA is TGTGCCAGCAGCCTCCGGGACTACCTTTCCTACGAGCAGTACTTC. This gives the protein CASSLRDYLSYEQYF.

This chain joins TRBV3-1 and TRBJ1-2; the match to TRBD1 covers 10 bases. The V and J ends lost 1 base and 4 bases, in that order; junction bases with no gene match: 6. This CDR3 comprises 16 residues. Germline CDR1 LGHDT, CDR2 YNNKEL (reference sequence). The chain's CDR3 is CASSQALGTGAYGYTF. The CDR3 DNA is TGTGCCAGCAGCCAAGCCCTCGGGACAGGGGCCTATGGCTACACCTTC.

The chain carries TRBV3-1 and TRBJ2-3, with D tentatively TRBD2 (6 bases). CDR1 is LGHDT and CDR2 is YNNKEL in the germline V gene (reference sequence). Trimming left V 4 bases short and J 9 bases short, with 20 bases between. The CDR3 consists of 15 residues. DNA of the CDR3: TGTGCCAGCAGCCCCACGACACCCTCGCGGGGAACGCAGTATTTT. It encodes CASSPTTPSRGTQYF.

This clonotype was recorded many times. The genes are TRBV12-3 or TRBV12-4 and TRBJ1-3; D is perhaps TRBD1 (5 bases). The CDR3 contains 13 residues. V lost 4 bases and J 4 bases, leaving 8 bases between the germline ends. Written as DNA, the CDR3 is TGTGCCAGCAGTTCACGACAGGGAAACACCATATATTTT. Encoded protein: CASSSRQGNTIYF.

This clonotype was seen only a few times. The CDR3 loop reads CSAALGTHPYEQYF. DNA for the CDR3: TGCAGTGCCGCCCTCGGGACCCACCCCTACGAGCAGTACTTC. The chain couples TRBV20-1 to TRBJ2-7, with D perhaps TRBD1 or TRBD2 (5 bases each). The CDR3 runs to 14 residues. Trimming cost V 6 bases and J 2 bases, with 17 bases left between them. Germline V gene lookup returns CDR1 DFQATT and CDR2 SNEGSKA (reference sequence).

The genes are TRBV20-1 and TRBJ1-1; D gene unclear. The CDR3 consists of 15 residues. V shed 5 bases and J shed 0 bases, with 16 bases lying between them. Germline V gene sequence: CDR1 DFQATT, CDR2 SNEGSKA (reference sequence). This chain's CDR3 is CSAERGLGMNTEAFF. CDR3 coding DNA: TGCAGTGCTGAACGAGGACTGGGAATGAACACTGAAGCTTTCTTT.

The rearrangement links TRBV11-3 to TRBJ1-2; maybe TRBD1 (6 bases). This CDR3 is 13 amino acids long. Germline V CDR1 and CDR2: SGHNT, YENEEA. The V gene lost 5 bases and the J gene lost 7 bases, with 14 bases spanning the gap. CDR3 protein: CASSRQAISGYTF. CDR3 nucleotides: TGTGCCAGCAGCCGACAGGCTATCTCTGGCTACACCTTC.

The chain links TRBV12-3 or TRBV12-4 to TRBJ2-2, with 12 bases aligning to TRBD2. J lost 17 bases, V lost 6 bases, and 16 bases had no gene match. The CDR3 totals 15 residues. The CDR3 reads CASRKSSGGGSWPFF. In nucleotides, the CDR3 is TGTGCCAGCAGGAAATCTAGCGGGGGGGGGAGCTGGCCTTTTTTT.

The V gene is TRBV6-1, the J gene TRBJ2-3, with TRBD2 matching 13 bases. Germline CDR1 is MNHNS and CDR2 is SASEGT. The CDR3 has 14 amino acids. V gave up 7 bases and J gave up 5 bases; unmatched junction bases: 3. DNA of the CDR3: TGTGCCAGCACCAGGACTAGCGGGAGAGATACGCAGTATTTT. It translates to CASTRTSGRDTQYF.

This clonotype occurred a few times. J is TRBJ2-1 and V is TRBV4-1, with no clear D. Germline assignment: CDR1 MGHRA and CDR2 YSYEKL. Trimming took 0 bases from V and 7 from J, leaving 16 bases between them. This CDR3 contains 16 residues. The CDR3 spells CASSQDTLVKLNEQFF. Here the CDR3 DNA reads TGCGCCAGCAGCCAAGATACCCTAGTTAAGCTAAATGAGCAGTTCTTC.

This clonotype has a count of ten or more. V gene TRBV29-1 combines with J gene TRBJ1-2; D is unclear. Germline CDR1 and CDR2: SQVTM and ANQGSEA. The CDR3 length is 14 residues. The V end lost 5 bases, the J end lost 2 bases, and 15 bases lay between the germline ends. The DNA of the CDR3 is TGCAGCGTTCAAACGAGGGAGGGCAACTATGGCTACACCTTC. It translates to CSVQTREGNYGYTF.

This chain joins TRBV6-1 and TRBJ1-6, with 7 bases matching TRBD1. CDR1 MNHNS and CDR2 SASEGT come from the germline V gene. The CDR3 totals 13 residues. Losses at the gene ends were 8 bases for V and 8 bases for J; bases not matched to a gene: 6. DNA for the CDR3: TGTGCCAGCGGGGACAGTTTAGATTCACCCCTCCACTTT. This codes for CASGDSLDSPLHF.

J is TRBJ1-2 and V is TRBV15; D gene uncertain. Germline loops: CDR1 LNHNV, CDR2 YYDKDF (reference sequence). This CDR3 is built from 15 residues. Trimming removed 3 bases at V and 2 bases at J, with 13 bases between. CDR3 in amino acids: CATSRGADANYGYTF. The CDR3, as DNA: TGTGCCACCAGCAGGGGTGCAGACGCCAACTATGGCTACACCTTC.

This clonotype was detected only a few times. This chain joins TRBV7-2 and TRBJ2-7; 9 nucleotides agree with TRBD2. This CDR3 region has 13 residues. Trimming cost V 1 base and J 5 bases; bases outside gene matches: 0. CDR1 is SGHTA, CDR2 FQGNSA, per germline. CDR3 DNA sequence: TGTGCCAGCAGCTTAGTAGCGGGAGACGAGCAGTACTTC. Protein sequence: CASSLVAGDEQYF.

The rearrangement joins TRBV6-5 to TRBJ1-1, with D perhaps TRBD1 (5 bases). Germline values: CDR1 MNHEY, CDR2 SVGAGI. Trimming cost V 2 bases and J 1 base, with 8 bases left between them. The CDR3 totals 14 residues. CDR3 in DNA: TGTGCCAGCAGTTACGGGAGGGGGAACACTGAAGCTTTCTTT. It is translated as CASSYGRGNTEAFF.

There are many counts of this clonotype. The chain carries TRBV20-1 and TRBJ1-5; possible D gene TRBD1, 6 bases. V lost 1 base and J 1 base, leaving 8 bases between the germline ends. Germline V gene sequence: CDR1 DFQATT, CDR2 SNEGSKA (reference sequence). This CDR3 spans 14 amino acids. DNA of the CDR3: TGCAGTGCTAGAGGACAGGCCAGCAATCAGCCCCAGCATTTT. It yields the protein CSARGQASNQPQHF.

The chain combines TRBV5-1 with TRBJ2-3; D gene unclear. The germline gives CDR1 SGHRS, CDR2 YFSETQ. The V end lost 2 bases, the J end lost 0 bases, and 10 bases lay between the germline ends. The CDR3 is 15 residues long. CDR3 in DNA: TGCGCCAGCAGCTTACGCTCGTCTAGCACAGATACGCAGTATTTT. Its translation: CASSLRSSSTDTQYF.

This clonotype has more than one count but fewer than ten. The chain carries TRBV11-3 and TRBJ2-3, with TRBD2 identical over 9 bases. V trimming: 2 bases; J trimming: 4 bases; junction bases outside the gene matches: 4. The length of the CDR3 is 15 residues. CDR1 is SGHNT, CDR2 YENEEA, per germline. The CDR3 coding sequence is TGTGCCAGCAGCTTATCTAGCGGGGTAGCAGATACGCAGTATTTT. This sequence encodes CASSLSSGVADTQYF.

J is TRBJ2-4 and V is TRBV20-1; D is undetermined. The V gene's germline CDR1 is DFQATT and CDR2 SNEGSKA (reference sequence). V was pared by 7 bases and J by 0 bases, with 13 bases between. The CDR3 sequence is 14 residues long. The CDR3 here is CSVPDAVAKNIQYF. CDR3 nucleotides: TGCAGTGTACCGGACGCCGTAGCCAAAAACATTCAGTACTTC.

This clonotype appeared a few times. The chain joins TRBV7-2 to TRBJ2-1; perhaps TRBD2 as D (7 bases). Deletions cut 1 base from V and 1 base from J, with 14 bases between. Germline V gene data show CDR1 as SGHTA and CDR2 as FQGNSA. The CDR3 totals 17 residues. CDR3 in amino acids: CASSLGLGGPSYNEQFF. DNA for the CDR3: TGTGCCAGCAGCTTAGGATTGGGGGGGCCTTCCTACAATGAGCAGTTCTTC.

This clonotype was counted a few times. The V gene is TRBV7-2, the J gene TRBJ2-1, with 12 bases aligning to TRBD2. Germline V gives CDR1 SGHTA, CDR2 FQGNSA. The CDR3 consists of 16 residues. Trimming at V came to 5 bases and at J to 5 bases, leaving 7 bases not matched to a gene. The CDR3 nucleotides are TGTGCCAGCAGCCCTTACCGACTAGCGGGGGACAATGAGCAGTTCTTC. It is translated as CASSPYRLAGDNEQFF.

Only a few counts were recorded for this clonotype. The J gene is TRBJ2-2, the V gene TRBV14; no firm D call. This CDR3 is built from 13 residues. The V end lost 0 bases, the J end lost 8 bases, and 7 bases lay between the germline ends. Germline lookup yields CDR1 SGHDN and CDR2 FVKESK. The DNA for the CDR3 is TGTGCCAGCAGCCAAGAGGTCAGGGGGGAGCTGTTTTTT. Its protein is CASSQEVRGELFF. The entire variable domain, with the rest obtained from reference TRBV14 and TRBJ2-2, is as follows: EAGVTQFPSHSVIEKGQTVTLRCDPISGHDNLYWYRRVMGKEIKFLLHFVKESKQDESGMPNNRFLAERTGGTYSTLKVQPAELEDSGVYFCASSQEVRGELFFGEGSRLTVL.

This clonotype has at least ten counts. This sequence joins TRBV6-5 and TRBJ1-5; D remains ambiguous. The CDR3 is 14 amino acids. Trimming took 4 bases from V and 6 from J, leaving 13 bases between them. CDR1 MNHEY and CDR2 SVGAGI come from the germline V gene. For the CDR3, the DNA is TGTGCCAGCAGTTCGGGCCTAGAGGGTCAGCCCCAGCATTTT. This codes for CASSSGLEGQPQHF.

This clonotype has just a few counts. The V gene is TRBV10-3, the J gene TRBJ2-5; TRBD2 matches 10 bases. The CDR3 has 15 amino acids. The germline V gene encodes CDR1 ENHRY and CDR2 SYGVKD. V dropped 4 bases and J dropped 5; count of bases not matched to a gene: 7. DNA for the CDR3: TGTGCCATCAGTGTAAAGCGGGGGGGCCAGGAGACCCAGTACTTC. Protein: CAISVKRGGQETQYF.

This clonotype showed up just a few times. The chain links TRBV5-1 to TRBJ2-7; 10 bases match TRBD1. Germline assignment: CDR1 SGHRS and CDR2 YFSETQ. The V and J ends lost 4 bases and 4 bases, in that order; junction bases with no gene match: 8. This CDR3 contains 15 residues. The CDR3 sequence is CASSPTGGSLYEQYF. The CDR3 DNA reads TGCGCCAGCAGCCCGACAGGGGGCTCCTTATACGAGCAGTACTTC.

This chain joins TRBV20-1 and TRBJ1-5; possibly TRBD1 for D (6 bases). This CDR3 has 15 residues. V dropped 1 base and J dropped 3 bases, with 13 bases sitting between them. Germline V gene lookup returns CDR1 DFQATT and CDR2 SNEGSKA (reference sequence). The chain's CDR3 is CSARGLSGANQPQHF. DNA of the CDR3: TGCAGTGCTAGAGGGCTATCAGGGGCCAATCAGCCCCAGCATTTT.